This T cell receptor (beta chain) was documented in a study of CD8 T cells in Susac syndrome. With random hexamers, reverse transcription was performed on about 0.5 to 1 ug of RNA. The TCR beta CDR3 was amplified by immunoSEQ multiplex PCR across 54 Vbeta, 13 Jbeta. A single record per CDR3 protein comes from TCRdb applying MiXCR to the immunoSEQ multiplex PCR reads. The data contain 250,000 to 300,000 distinct CDR3 sequences, around 85% of them singletons. Included as multiple sclerosis controls were treatment-naive patients who had stable or active relapsing-remitting disease. Negative isolation yielded CD4+ and CD8+ T cells, and FACS enriched TEMRA cells. V was trimmed by 3 bases and J by 4 bases, leaving 16 bases between them. This CDR3 has 15 residues. The germline V gene encodes CDR1 GTSNPN and CDR2 SVGIG (reference sequence).

The sequencing input was CD8+ T cells from PBMCs. This clonotype was obtained from a human donor with multiple sclerosis. J is TRBJ2-1 and V is TRBV30; no clear D. The CDR3 region has the DNA TGTGCCTGGAGCGACCTTAGTATCCAATACAATGAGCAGTTCTTC. Its translation: CAWSDLSIQYNEQFF.